The 13 T cell receptor beta chains below were found in one sample sequenced in a study of blood T cell repertoires in COVID-19. Method: immunoSEQ multiplex PCR; TCRdb's copy keeps in-frame clones and lacks some. The sample comprises roughly 230,000 clones, 89% of which are singletons, and 4% to 5% rests with the top ten. Input material: peripheral blood. The receptors come from a woman between 40 and 50 years old who had recovered from COVID-19.

The rearrangement uses TRBV6-2 or TRBV6-3 and TRBJ2-1; 9 nucleotides line up with TRBD1. This CDR3 contains 14 residues. Germline CDR1 is MNHEY and CDR2 is SVGEGT. The V segment lost 0 bases and the J segment 8 bases; nucleotides outside the gene matches: 2. The CDR3 DNA is TGTGCCAGCAGTTACTCCACAGGGGGCGATGAGCAGTTCTTC. This sequence encodes CASSYSTGGDEQFF.

The rearrangement joins TRBV6-5 to TRBJ2-3; TRBD1 agrees at 7 bases. Germline V lookup: CDR1 MNHEY, CDR2 SVGAGI. This CDR3 has 16 amino acids. V shed 3 bases and J 1 base; nucleotides not matched to a gene: 7. The CDR3 bases are TGTGCCAGCAGTTATTCCGGGACAGTGGGCACAGATACGCAGTATTTT. Protein product: CASSYSGTVGTDTQYF.

CDR3 sequence: CASSLMVRTDTQYF. The CDR3 nucleotides are TGTGCCAGCAGCTTAATGGTCCGGACAGATACGCAGTATTTT. The chain combines TRBV11-2 with TRBJ2-3; the D is unclear. The length of the CDR3 is 14 residues. Per germline, CDR1 SGHAT and CDR2 FQNNGV. The V end was cut by 2 bases, the J end by 3 bases, with 9 bases between.

The rearrangement uses TRBV10-2 and TRBJ2-1; 9 bases map to TRBD2. The CDR3 has 15 residues. Germline trimming cut 4 bases from V and 8 bases from J; bases unmatched to any gene: 9. CDR1 WSHSY and CDR2 SAAADI come from the germline V gene. The CDR3 reads CASSAGLAGTDEQFF. DNA of the CDR3: TGCGCCAGCAGTGCAGGGCTAGCGGGAACCGATGAGCAGTTCTTC.

V gene TRBV4-3 combines with J gene TRBJ2-3, with 13 bases identical to TRBD2. This CDR3 contains 16 residues. Germline V CDR1 and CDR2: LGHNA, YSLEER. V shed 4 bases and J 2 bases; nucleotides not matched to a gene: 3. CDR3 sequence (DNA): TGCGCCAGCAGCCCAGGACTAGCGGGAGCCACAGATACGCAGTATTTT. It yields the protein CASSPGLAGATDTQYF.

The genes are TRBV19 and TRBJ1-6; tentative D call: TRBD1 (5 bases). The CDR3 is 14 amino acids. The V gene lost 1 base and the J gene lost 11 bases, with 12 bases spanning the gap. Germline V CDR1 and CDR2: LNHDA, SQIVND (reference sequence). The DNA of the CDR3 is TGTGCCAGTAGTATAGGGCAGGGAGGGACACCCCTCCACTTT. Translating gives CASSIGQGGTPLHF. The variable domain in full, completed from reference TRBV19 and TRBJ1-6, reads DGGITQSPKYLFRKEGQNVTLSCEQNLNHDAMYWYRQDPGQGLRLIYYSQIVNDFQKGDIAEGYSVSREKKESFPLTVTSAQKNPTAFYLCASSIGQGGTPLHFGNGTRLTVT.

V usage is TRBV30 and J usage is TRBJ1-1; maybe TRBD1 (6 bases). This CDR3 region has 13 residues. Germline-derived CDR1 and CDR2 are GTSNPN and SVGIG (reference sequence). The V end was cut by 0 bases, the J end by 4 bases, with 9 bases between. CDR3 loop: CAWSVHRVTEAFF. The CDR3 DNA is TGTGCCTGGAGTGTACACAGGGTCACTGAAGCTTTCTTT. The full variable domain, rest sourced from reference TRBV30 and TRBJ1-1, is SQTIHQWPATLVQPVGSPLSLECTVEGTSNPNLYWYRQAAGRGLQLLFYSVGIGQISSEVPQNLSASRPQDRQFILSSKKLLLSDSGFYLCAWSVHRVTEAFFGQGTRLTVV.

This chain uses TRBV12-5 with TRBJ1-1; TRBD1 might be the D (6 bases). V was pared by 4 bases and J by 6 bases, with 18 bases between. The CDR3 runs to 15 residues. Germline loops: CDR1 LGHNT, CDR2 FRNRAP. CDR3 in amino acids: CASGSPGREGAEAFF. The CDR3 DNA is TGTGCTAGTGGTTCCCCCGGAAGGGAGGGGGCTGAAGCTTTCTTT.

J is TRBJ2-1 and V is TRBV5-1; 10 positions agree with TRBD1. This CDR3 spans 14 amino acids. V shed 0 bases, J shed 9 bases, and the junction held 3 bases outside the gene matches. The germline V gene has CDR1 SGHRS and CDR2 YFSETQ. The CDR3 sequence: CASSLDGDRGEQFF. The DNA of the CDR3 is TGCGCCAGCAGCTTGGACGGGGACAGGGGTGAGCAGTTCTTC.

The rearrangement links TRBV7-6 to TRBJ2-3; no firm D call. CDR3 length: 12 amino acids. The germline V gene encodes CDR1 SGHVS and CDR2 FNYEAQ. V gave up 6 bases and J gave up 9 bases, with 13 bases separating them. The CDR3, as DNA: TGTGCCAGCAGTCCGGTGTCCGAGACGCAGTATTTT. Translating it yields CASSPVSETQYF. The variable domain in full, completed from reference TRBV7-6 and TRBJ2-3, reads GAGVSQSPRYKVTKRGQDVALRCDPISGHVSLYWYRQALGQGPEFLTYFNYEAQQDKSGLPNDRFSAERPEGSISTLTIQRTEQRDSAMYRCASSPVSETQYFGPGTRLTVL.

This chain connects TRBV27 to TRBJ1-1; D gene ambiguous. The ends were cut back, 0 bases at V and 5 bases at J, with 19 bases in the middle. The CDR3 length is 17 residues. Germline-derived CDR1 and CDR2 are MNHEY and SMNVEV (reference sequence). Written as DNA, the CDR3 is TGTGCCAGCAGTTTATCATTTGGAGCCTTCTTGAGGACTGAAGCTTTCTTT. Its translation is CASSLSFGAFLRTEAFF.

The chain recombines TRBV11-3 with TRBJ2-3, with D unclear. From germline, CDR1 is SGHNT and CDR2 YENEEA. Deletions cut 5 bases from V and 4 bases from J, with 13 bases between. This CDR3 has 14 residues. CDR3 region: CASSRFPNADTQYF. CDR3 bases: TGTGCCAGCAGCCGATTCCCTAATGCAGATACGCAGTATTTT.

The chain is built from TRBV28 and TRBJ1-2; 8 bases map to TRBD1. Per germline, CDR1 MDHEN and CDR2 SYDVKM. V lost 5 bases to trimming and J lost 4 bases; unmatched junction nucleotides: 18. The CDR3 contains 18 residues. CDR3: CASSPTFDGRQGPYGYTF. The CDR3 DNA sequence: TGTGCCAGCAGTCCAACCTTCGACGGAAGACAGGGGCCCTATGGCTACACCTTC.